Listed below are T cell receptor beta chains from one sample, sequenced in a study of blood T cells in healthy people across ages. TCRdb re-analysed the 5' RACE reads in MiXCR, keeping a single row per CDR3 protein. The table lists just under 750,000 distinct CDR3 sequences, over 20% of them singletons, with roughly 22% in the top ten. Sequences were obtained from blood. Every receptor here comes from a man between 65 and 79 years old in good health. Each CDR3 is given with its conserved first and last residue. Fields, in order: CDR3 DNA, CDR3 protein, V gene, D gene, clone size, J gene. The D gene is left open where the match is weak. Only some rows state a clone size, as once, few, many or a class for expanded clones.

CDR3 DNA: TGTGCCAGCAGTTGGGGGAAGGGAGAGACCCAGTACTTC
CDR3 protein: CASSWGKGETQYF
V gene: TRBV27
D gene: NA
clone size: few
J gene: TRBJ2-5

CDR3 DNA: TGTGCCAGCAGCTTACTCCCCTACTCCTACAATGAGCAGTTCTTC
CDR3 protein: CASSLLPYSYNEQFF
V gene: TRBV7-2
D gene: NA
clone size: few
J gene: TRBJ2-1

CDR3 DNA: TGTGCCAGCAGCTTTGGGACGTTCTCACCCCTCCACTTT
CDR3 protein: CASSFGTFSPLHF
V gene: TRBV3-1
D gene: NA
clone size: NA
J gene: TRBJ1-6

CDR3 DNA: TGTGCCAGTACCGTTGGGACGGCTGCAACTAATGAAAAACTGTTTTTT
CDR3 protein: CASTVGTAATNEKLFF
V gene: TRBV19
D gene: NA
clone size: NA
J gene: TRBJ1-4

CDR3 DNA: TGCAGTGCTAGAGATTGGGTTTTGGCCCGGGATGGCTACACCTTC
CDR3 protein: CSARDWVLARDGYTF
V gene: TRBV20-1
D gene: NA
clone size: few
J gene: TRBJ1-2

CDR3 DNA: TGTGCCACCAGTGGGGGTCGGGGCTACACCTTC
CDR3 protein: CATSGGRGYTF
V gene: TRBV24-1
D gene: NA
clone size: few
J gene: TRBJ1-2

CDR3 DNA: TGCAGCGTTGTTGGGGATAACGAGCAGTACTTC
CDR3 protein: CSVVGDNEQYF
V gene: TRBV29-1
D gene: NA
clone size: NA
J gene: TRBJ2-7

CDR3 DNA: TGCGCCAGCAGCCTTGGACGGAATACCTACGAGCAGTACTTC
CDR3 protein: CASSLGRNTYEQYF
V gene: TRBV4-1
D gene: NA
clone size: NA
J gene: TRBJ2-7

CDR3 DNA: TGCGCCAGCAGCCATGGACAGGGGGCGGAAAAACTGTTTTTT
CDR3 protein: CASSHGQGAEKLFF
V gene: TRBV4-3
D gene: TRBD1
clone size: NA
J gene: TRBJ1-4

CDR3 DNA: TGCGCCAGCAGCCAAGATCTTGGACTTCCCGGCTACACCTTC
CDR3 protein: CASSQDLGLPGYTF
V gene: TRBV4-1
D gene: NA
clone size: NA
J gene: TRBJ1-2

CDR3 DNA: TGTGCCAGCAGGAACCGGGTCAAGGCATACAATGAGCAGTTCTTC
CDR3 protein: CASRNRVKAYNEQFF
V gene: TRBV7-2
D gene: NA
clone size: NA
J gene: TRBJ2-1

CDR3 DNA: TGTGCCAGCAGTTACGCATTCAGCACTGAAGCTTTCTTT
CDR3 protein: CASSYAFSTEAFF
V gene: TRBV6-2/TRBV6-3
D gene: NA
clone size: few
J gene: TRBJ1-1

CDR3 DNA: TGTGCCAGCAGCTTATCGACGTCTCCTGAAGCTTTCTTT
CDR3 protein: CASSLSTSPEAFF
V gene: TRBV7-9
D gene: NA
clone size: NA
J gene: TRBJ1-1

CDR3 DNA: TGTGCCAGCAGTACCCGGACTAGCGGGAGCCCCGGGGAGCTGTTTTTT
CDR3 protein: CASSTRTSGSPGELFF
V gene: TRBV6-2/TRBV6-3
D gene: TRBD2
clone size: NA
J gene: TRBJ2-2

CDR3 DNA: TGTGCCAGCTCAAAAGGGAGCAGCACAGATGCGCAGTATTTT
CDR3 protein: CASSKGSSTDAQYF
V gene: TRBV18
D gene: NA
clone size: NA
J gene: TRBJ2-3

CDR3 DNA: TGCGCCAGCAGCTCGATGAGTGGAAACACCATATATTTT
CDR3 protein: CASSSMSGNTIYF
V gene: TRBV5-1
D gene: NA
clone size: few
J gene: TRBJ1-3

CDR3 DNA: TGTGCCAGCAGCCAGAGCCACGGGACTAGCGGGGGAATCAATGAGCAGTTCTTC
CDR3 protein: CASSQSHGTSGGINEQFF
V gene: TRBV12-3/TRBV12-4
D gene: TRBD2
clone size: few
J gene: TRBJ2-1

CDR3 DNA: TGTGCCAGTACTCCAGGACGGAAACTCTATGGCTACACCTTC
CDR3 protein: CASTPGRKLYGYTF
V gene: TRBV19
D gene: NA
clone size: NA
J gene: TRBJ1-2

CDR3 DNA: TGTGCCAGCAGCAAAACGCGGGACGGCGGCGTCGGCAATCAGCCCCAGCATTTT
CDR3 protein: CASSKTRDGGVGNQPQHF
V gene: TRBV21-1
D gene: NA
clone size: few
J gene: TRBJ1-5

CDR3 DNA: TGTGCCAGCAGTTACCTGGCGAGGCAGGAGGAAAAACTGTTTTTT
CDR3 protein: CASSYLARQEEKLFF
V gene: TRBV6-2/TRBV6-3
D gene: NA
clone size: few
J gene: TRBJ1-4

CDR3 DNA: TGTGCCAGCAGCGGACGACAGGTCCCCTACGAGGAGCAGTACTTC
CDR3 protein: CASSGRQVPYEEQYF
V gene: TRBV21-1
D gene: NA
clone size: few
J gene: TRBJ2-7

CDR3 DNA: TGTGCCAGCAGTCGAAACGGGGGGACAGATACGCAGTATTTT
CDR3 protein: CASSRNGGTDTQYF
V gene: TRBV7-2
D gene: TRBD2
clone size: NA
J gene: TRBJ2-3

CDR3 DNA: TGTGCCAGCAGCTTAGTAACCAACGTCCTGACTTTC
CDR3 protein: CASSLVTNVLTF
V gene: TRBV11-2
D gene: NA
clone size: NA
J gene: TRBJ2-6

CDR3 DNA: TGTGCCAGCAAGGGGGTGGATACGCAGTATTTT
CDR3 protein: CASKGVDTQYF
V gene: TRBV12-3/TRBV12-4
D gene: NA
clone size: few
J gene: TRBJ2-3

CDR3 DNA: TGCAGCGTTGAAACAGGCCCGCGGGAAGCTTTCTTT
CDR3 protein: CSVETGPREAFF
V gene: TRBV29-1
D gene: NA
clone size: NA
J gene: TRBJ1-1

CDR3 DNA: TGCAGCGTTGAAGAGACGGGGGGGCCTGTATCCAAAAACATTCAGTACTTC
CDR3 protein: CSVEETGGPVSKNIQYF
V gene: TRBV29-1
D gene: TRBD2
clone size: few
J gene: TRBJ2-4

CDR3 DNA: TGTGCCAGCAGCGTAGCTGGGCACAGCACAGATACGCAGTATTTT
CDR3 protein: CASSVAGHSTDTQYF
V gene: TRBV9
D gene: NA
clone size: NA
J gene: TRBJ2-3

CDR3 DNA: TGTGCCAGCAGCCAGACAGCCCGAGAGACCCAGTACTTC
CDR3 protein: CASSQTARETQYF
V gene: TRBV5-5
D gene: NA
clone size: few
J gene: TRBJ2-5

CDR3 DNA: TGTGCCAGCAGCTTAGTAGGTGGGAGGGGCTCCTACAATGAGCAGTTCTTC
CDR3 protein: CASSLVGGRGSYNEQFF
V gene: TRBV11-3
D gene: TRBD2
clone size: few
J gene: TRBJ2-1

CDR3 DNA: TGCGCCAGCAGCTCTGGGGTCGAAGGGTCACCCCTCCACTTT
CDR3 protein: CASSSGVEGSPLHF
V gene: TRBV5-1
D gene: NA
clone size: few
J gene: TRBJ1-6

CDR3 DNA: TGTGCCAGCAGCTTAGTCGCGGGATCCACCGGGGAGCTGTTTTTT
CDR3 protein: CASSLVAGSTGELFF
V gene: TRBV11-2
D gene: NA
clone size: NA
J gene: TRBJ2-2